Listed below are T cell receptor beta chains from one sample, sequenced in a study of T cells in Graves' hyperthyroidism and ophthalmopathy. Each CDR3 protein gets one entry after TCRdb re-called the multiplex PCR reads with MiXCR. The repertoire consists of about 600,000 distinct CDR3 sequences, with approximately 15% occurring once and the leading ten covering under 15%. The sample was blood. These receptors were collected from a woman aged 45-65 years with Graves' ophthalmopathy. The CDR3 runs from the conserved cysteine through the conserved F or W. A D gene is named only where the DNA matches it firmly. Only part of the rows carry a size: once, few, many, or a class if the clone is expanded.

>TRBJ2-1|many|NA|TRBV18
CASSRGRAEEQFF
TGTGCCAGCTCACGGGGTAGGGCGGAAGAGCAGTTCTTC
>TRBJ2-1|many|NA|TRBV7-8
CASSLMGSLFAEQFF
TGTGCCAGCAGCTTGATGGGCAGTTTGTTCGCTGAGCAGTTCTTC
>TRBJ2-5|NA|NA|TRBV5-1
CASSLARVGGTQYF
TGCGCCAGCAGCTTGGCCAGGGTCGGGGGGACCCAGTACTTC
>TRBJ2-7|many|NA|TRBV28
CASSNGVATYEQYF
TGTGCCAGCAGTAACGGGGTGGCGACCTACGAGCAGTACTTC
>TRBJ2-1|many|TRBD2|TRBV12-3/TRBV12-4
CASSGASGGNYNEQFF
TGTGCCAGCAGTGGAGCTAGCGGGGGAAACTACAATGAGCAGTTCTTC
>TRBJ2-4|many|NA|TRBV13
CASSPQGTRAKNIQYF
TGTGCCAGCAGCCCCCAGGGGACGAGGGCCAAAAACATTCAGTACTTC
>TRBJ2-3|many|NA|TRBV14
CASSQEDSTDTQYF
TGTGCCAGCAGCCAAGAAGACAGCACAGATACGCAGTATTTT
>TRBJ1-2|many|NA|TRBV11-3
CASESHGGGEYTF
TGTGCCAGCGAATCCCATGGAGGCGGGGAGTACACCTTC
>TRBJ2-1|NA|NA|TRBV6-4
CASSDGEMNEQFF
TGTGCCAGCAGTGATGGGGAGATGAATGAGCAGTTCTTC
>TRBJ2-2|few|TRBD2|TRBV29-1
CSVLAGTNTGELFF
TGCAGCGTCCTAGCGGGGACGAACACCGGGGAGCTGTTTTTT
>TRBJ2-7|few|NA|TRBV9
CASSVMDLPYEQYF
TGTGCCAGCAGCGTAATGGACCTACCCTACGAGCAGTACTTC
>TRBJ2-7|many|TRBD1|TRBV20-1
CSASLSGTGHYEQYF
TGCAGTGCTAGTTTGTCCGGGACAGGTCATTACGAGCAGTACTTC
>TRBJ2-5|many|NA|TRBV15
CATSRVGGGETQYF
TGTGCCACCAGCAGAGTTGGAGGAGGGGAGACCCAGTACTTC
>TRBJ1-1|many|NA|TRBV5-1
CASKVGGTEAFF
TGCGCCAGCAAGGTGGGGGGGACTGAAGCTTTCTTT
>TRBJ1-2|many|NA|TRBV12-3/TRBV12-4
CASSLRGRGYTF
TGTGCCAGCAGCCTCAGGGGTAGGGGCTACACCTTC
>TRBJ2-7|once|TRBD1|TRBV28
CASNQPGTGYEQYF
TGTGCCAGCAACCAACCCGGGACAGGGTACGAGCAGTACTTC
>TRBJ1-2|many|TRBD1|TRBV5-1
CASSLVEEHRDRDYGYTF
TGCGCCAGCAGCTTGGTGGAGGAACATCGGGACAGGGACTATGGCTACACCTTC
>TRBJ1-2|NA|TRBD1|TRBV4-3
CASSHPKGQLNYGYTF
TGCGCCAGCAGCCATCCCAAGGGACAGCTGAACTATGGCTACACCTTC
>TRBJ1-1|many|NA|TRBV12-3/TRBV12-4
CASSYRATMNTEAFF
TGTGCCAGCAGTTACAGGGCCACAATGAACACTGAAGCTTTCTTT
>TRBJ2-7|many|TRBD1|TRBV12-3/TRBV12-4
CASNLGHGQGIPIIYEQYF
TGTGCCAGCAACCTAGGACACGGACAGGGAATTCCAATAATCTACGAGCAGTACTTC
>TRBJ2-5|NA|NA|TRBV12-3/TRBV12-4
CASSWGRGEETQYF
TGTGCCAGCAGTTGGGGCCGAGGGGAAGAGACCCAGTACTTC
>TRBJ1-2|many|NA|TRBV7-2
CASSLAPGTTNYGYTF
TGTGCCAGCAGCTTAGCTCCCGGGACAACTAACTATGGCTACACCTTC
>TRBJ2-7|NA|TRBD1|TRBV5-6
CASSSRDRGTCEQYF
TGTGCCAGCAGCTCCCGGGACAGGGGGACCTGCGAGCAGTACTTC
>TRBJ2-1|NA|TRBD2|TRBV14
CASSLSAGTSGARGSDEQFF
TGTGCCAGCAGCCTTTCGGCCGGGACTAGCGGGGCCCGGGGGTCCGATGAGCAGTTCTTC
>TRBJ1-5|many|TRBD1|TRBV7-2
CASSFTGTGGDQPQHF
TGTGCCAGCAGCTTTACCGGGACAGGGGGAGATCAGCCCCAGCATTTT